This TCR beta chain stems from a study of cytomegalovirus exposure and HLA in healthy donors. General study points: In vitro experiments confirmed that a few CMV-associated chains were specific for CMV antigens. In an earlier analysis, productive rearrangement rates for most beta V segments clustered near 87% or 30%. Later genetic work tied a missense DCLRE1C variant to beta-chain V and J trimming. Reports described diagnosis of cytomegalovirus status by the classifier as highly specific and sensitive.

The PCR contained 60 Vbeta and 13 Jbeta primers. Measured with immunoSEQ multiplex PCR; TCRdb has only the in-frame clones, and not every one. The sample lists about 150,000 clones; over 70% were seen once. On this clone: What it binds is not known.

Sequenced input: PBMCs. The origin of this receptor is a woman in her thirties or forties in good health and CMV-seronegative.

CDR3 protein: CAWSWGTGASGNTIYF. CDR3 bases: TGTGCCTGGAGCTGGGGCACAGGCGCCTCTGGAAACACCATATATTTT. The rearrangement uses TRBV30 and TRBJ1-3; D is perhaps TRBD1 (5 bases). From germline, CDR1 is GTSNPN and CDR2 SVGIG (reference sequence). Between the trimmed V and J ends, which lost 3 bases and 0 bases, there was a span of 15 bases. The CDR3 is 16 residues long. Full variable domain (rest looked up from reference TRBV30 and TRBJ1-3): SQTIHQWPATLVQPVGSPLSLECTVEGTSNPNLYWYRQAAGRGLQLLFYSVGIGQISSEVPQNLSASRPQDRQFILSSKKLLLSDSGFYLCAWSWGTGASGNTIYFGEGSWLTVV.